Listed here is a single TCR beta chain. The antigen remains undetermined. The read is 3 residues too short to cover the CDR3 end, so that end is filled in from the germline J gene. The record originates from a study of Tregs in tolerant kidney transplant recipients. Overall study findings and caveats: Nucleotide sequences could not be compared across some patients' samples due to primer changes. Activated donor B cell expansion appeared to reveal the most relevant donor-specific TCRbeta repertoire.

Clones were read by immunoSEQ multiplex PCR, and TCRdb kept only the in-frame ones, dropping some. The sample table includes under 35,000 clones. Germline-derived CDR1 and CDR2 are DFQATT and SNEGSKA (reference sequence). CDR3 length: 15 amino acids. J lost 4 bases, V lost 2 bases, and 8 bases had no gene match. The rearrangement uses TRBV20-1 and TRBJ1-2; TRBD1 agrees at 9 bases. The source was CD8+ T cells from blood, collected before the transplant. The sequence was obtained from a human donor who received a combined kidney and bone marrow transplant. The CDR3 is CSARLKQGAGYGYTF. The DNA read from the CDR3 is TGCAGTGCTAGATTAAAACAGGGGGCTGGCTATGGC.